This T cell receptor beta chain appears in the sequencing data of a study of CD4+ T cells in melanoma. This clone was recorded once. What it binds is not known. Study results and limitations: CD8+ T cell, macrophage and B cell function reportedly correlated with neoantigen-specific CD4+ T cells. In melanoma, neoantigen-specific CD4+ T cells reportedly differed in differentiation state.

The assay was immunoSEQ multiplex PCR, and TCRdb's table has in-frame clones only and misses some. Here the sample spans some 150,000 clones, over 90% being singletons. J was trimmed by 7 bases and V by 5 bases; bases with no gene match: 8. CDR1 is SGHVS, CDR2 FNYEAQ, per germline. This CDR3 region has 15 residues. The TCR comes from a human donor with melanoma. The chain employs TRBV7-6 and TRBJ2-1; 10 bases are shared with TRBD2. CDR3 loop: CASSPSGLAWNEQFF. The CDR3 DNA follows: TGTGCCAGCAGCCCCTCGGGACTAGCGTGGAATGAGCAGTTCTTC.